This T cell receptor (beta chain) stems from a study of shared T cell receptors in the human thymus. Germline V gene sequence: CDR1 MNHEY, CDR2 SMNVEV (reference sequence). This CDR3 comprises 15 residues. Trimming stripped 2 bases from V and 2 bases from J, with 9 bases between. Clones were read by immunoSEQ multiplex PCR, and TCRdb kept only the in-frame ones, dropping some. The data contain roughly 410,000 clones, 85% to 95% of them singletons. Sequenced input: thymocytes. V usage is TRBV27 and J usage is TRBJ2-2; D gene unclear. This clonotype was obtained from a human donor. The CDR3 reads CASSLTWGNTGELFF. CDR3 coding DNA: TGTGCCAGCAGTTTAACGTGGGGAAACACCGGGGAGCTGTTTTTT.